The source of this T cell receptor (beta chain) is a study of blood T cell repertoires in COVID-19. Study-level information: The samples span acute and convalescent COVID-19 from the United States, Italy and Spain.

In the authors' methods: Scientists estimated how many nucleated cells there were by amplifying reference gene primers. Sequenced by immunoSEQ multiplex PCR; TCRdb stores in-frame clones only, minus some. V and J calls and clone size are given by that table; D and trimming were obtained from the DNA. This sample has fewer than 650,000 clones, with around nine tenths found just once. Patients at the Seattle site were enrolled during active infection and followed longitudinally. The sample taken for sequencing was peripheral blood. The source of this sequence is a woman aged 50 to 65 with COVID-19, enrolled during active disease.

CDR3 region: CASSPRRGTGENYGYTF. CDR3 nucleotide sequence: TGTGCCAGCAGCCCGCGACGGGGGACAGGCGAGAACTATGGCTACACCTTC. This chain links TRBV7-8 with TRBJ1-2, with TRBD1 matching over 8 bases. The germline V gene has CDR1 SGHVS and CDR2 FQNEAQ. Germline trimming cut 5 bases from V and 2 bases from J; bases unmatched to any gene: 13. The CDR3 covers 17 residues. Looking up the rest from reference TRBV7-8 and TRBJ1-2 gives the full variable domain: GAGVSQSPRYKVAKRGQDVALRCDPISGHVSLFWYQQALGQGPEFLTYFQNEAQLDKSGLPSDRFFAERPEGSVSTLKIQRTQQEDSAVYLCASSPRRGTGENYGYTFGSGTRLTVV.